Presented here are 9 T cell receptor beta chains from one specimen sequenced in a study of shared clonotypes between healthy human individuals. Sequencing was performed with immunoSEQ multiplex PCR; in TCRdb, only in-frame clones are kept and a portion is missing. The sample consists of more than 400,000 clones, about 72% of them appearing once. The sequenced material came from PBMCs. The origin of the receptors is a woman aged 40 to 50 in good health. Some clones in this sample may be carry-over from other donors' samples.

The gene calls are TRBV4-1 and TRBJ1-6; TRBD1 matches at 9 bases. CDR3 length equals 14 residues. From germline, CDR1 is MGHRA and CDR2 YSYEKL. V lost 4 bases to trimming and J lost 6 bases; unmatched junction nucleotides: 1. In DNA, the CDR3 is TGCGCCAGCAGCCGGGACAGGGCTAATTCACCCCTCCACTTT. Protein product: CASSRDRANSPLHF.

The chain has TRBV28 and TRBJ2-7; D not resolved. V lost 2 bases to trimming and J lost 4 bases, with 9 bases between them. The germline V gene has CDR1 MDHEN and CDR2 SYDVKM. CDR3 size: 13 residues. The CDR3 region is CASSLPPGYEQYF. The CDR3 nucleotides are TGTGCCAGCAGTTTACCCCCGGGTTACGAGCAGTACTTC. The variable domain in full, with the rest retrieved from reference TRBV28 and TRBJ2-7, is DVKVTQSSRYLVKRTGEKVFLECVQDMDHENMFWYRQDPGLGLRLIYFSYDVKMKEKGDIPEGYSVSREKKERFSLILESASTNQTSMYLCASSLPPGYEQYFGPGTRLTVT.

The DNA for the CDR3 is TGCAGCGTTGCATCGACAGGGGACACTGAAGCTTTCTTT. Translated, it gives CSVASTGDTEAFF. The chain uses TRBV29-1 and TRBJ1-1, with TRBD1 matching 8 bases. The germline CDR1 and CDR2 sequences are SQVTM and ANQGSEA. This CDR3 has 13 amino acids. V lost 4 bases to trimming and J lost 3 bases; unmatched junction nucleotides: 4.

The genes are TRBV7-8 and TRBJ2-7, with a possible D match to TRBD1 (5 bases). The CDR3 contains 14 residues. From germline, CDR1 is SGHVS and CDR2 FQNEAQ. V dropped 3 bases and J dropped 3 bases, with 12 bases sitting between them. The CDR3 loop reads CASSFETAFYEQYF. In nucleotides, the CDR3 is TGTGCCAGCAGCTTCGAGACAGCGTTCTACGAGCAGTACTTC.

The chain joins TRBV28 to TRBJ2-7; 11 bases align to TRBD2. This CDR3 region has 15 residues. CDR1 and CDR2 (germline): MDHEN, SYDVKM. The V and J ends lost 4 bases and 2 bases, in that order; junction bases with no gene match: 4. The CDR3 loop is CASSSLTSGAYEQYF. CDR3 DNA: TGTGCCAGCAGTTCCCTGACTAGCGGGGCCTACGAGCAGTACTTC. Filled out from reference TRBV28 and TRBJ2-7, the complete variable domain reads DVKVTQSSRYLVKRTGEKVFLECVQDMDHENMFWYRQDPGLGLRLIYFSYDVKMKEKGDIPEGYSVSREKKERFSLILESASTNQTSMYLCASSSLTSGAYEQYFGPGTRLTVT.

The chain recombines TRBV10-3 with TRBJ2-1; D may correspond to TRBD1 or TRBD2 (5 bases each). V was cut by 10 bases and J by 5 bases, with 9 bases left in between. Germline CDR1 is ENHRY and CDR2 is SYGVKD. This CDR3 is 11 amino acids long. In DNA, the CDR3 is TGTGCCACCGGGACCGACAATGAGCAGTTCTTC. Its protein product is CATGTDNEQFF.

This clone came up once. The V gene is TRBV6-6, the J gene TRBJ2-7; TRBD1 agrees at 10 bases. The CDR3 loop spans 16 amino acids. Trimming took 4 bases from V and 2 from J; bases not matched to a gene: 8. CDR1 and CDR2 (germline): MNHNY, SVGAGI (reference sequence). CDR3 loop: CASSSRPGQGTYEQYF. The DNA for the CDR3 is TGTGCCAGCAGTTCACGGCCGGGACAGGGGACCTACGAGCAGTACTTC.

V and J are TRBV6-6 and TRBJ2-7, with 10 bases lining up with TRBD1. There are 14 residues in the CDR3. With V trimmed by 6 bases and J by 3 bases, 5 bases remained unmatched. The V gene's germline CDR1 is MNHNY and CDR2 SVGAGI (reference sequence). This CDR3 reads CASSRGTGVYEQYF. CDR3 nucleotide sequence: TGTGCCAGCAGCCGCGGGACAGGGGTCTACGAGCAGTACTTC.

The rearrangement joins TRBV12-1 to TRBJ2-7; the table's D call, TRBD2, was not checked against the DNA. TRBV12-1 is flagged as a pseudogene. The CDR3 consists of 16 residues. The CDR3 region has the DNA TGTGCCAGCAGCTTTACCGGGACTAGCGGGATATGCGAGCAGTACTTC. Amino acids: CASSFTGTSGICEQYF.